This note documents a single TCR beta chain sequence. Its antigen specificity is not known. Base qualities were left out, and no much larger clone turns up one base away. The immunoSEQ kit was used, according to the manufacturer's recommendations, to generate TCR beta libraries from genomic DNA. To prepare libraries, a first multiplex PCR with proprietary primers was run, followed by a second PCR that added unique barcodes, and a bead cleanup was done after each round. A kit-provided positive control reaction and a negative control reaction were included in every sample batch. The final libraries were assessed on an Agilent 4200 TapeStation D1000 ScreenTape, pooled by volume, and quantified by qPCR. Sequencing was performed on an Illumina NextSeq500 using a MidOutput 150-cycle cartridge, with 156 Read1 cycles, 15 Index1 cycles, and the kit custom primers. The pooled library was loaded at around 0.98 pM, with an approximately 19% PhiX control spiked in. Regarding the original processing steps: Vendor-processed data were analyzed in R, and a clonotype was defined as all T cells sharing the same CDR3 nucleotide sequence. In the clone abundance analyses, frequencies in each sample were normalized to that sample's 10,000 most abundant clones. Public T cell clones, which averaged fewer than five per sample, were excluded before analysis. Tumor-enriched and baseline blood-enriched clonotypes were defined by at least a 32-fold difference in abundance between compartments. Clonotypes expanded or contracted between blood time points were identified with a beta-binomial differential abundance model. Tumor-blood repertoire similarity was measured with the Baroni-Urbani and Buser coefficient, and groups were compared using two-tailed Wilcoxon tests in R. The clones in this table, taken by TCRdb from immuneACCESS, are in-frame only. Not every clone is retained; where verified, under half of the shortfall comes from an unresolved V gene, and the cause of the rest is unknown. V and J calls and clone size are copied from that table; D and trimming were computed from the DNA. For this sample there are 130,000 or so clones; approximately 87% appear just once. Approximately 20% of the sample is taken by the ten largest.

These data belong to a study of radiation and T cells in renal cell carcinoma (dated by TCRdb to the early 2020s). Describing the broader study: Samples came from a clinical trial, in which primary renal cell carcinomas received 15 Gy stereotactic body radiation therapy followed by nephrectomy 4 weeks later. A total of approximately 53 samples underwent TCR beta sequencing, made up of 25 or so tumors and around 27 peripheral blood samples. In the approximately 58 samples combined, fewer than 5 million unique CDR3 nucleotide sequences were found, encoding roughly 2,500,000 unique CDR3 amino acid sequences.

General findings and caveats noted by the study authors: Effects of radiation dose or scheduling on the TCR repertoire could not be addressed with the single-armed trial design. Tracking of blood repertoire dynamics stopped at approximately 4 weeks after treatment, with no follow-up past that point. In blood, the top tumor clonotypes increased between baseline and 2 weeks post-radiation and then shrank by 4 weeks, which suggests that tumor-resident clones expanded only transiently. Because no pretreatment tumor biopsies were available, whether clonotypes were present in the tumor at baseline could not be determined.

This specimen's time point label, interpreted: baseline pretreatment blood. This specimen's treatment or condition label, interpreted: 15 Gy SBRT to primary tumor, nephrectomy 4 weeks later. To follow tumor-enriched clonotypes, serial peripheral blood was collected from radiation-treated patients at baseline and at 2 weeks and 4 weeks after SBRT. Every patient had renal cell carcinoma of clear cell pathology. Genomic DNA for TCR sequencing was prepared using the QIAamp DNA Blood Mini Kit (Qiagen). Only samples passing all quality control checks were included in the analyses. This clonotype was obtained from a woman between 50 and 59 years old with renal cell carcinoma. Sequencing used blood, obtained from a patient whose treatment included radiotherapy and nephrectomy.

The CDR3 region has the sequence CASSLVPRGDEQYF. The DNA reads TGTGCCAGCAGCTTAGTCCCCAGGGGCGACGAGCAGTACTTC. The chain employs TRBV7-2 and TRBJ2-7; D gene: possibly TRBD1, on 6 matching bases. From the cysteine up to the phenylalanine, the CDR3 has a length of 14 residues. Only CDR3 DNA remains: 42 bases, in frame from the first base. CDR1 and CDR2, per the germline V gene, are SGHTA and FQGNSA. Trimming costs V 1 base and J 5 bases, and their ends lie 12 bases apart.